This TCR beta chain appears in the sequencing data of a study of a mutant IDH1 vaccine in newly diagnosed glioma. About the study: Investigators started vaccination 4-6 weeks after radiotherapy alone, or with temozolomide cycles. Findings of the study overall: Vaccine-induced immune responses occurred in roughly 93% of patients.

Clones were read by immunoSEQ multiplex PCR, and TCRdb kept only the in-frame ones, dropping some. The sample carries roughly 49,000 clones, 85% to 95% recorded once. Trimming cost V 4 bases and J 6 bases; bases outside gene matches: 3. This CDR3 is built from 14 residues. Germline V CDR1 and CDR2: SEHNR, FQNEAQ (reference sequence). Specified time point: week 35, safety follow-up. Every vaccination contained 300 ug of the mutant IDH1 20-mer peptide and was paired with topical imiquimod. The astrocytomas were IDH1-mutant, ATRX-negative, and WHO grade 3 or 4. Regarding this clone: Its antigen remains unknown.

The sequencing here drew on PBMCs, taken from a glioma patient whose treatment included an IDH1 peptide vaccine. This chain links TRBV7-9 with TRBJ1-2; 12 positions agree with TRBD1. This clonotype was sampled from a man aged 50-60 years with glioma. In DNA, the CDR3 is TGTGCCAGCAGCTCGGGACAGGGGGCCCATGGCTACACCTTC. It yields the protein CASSSGQGAHGYTF.